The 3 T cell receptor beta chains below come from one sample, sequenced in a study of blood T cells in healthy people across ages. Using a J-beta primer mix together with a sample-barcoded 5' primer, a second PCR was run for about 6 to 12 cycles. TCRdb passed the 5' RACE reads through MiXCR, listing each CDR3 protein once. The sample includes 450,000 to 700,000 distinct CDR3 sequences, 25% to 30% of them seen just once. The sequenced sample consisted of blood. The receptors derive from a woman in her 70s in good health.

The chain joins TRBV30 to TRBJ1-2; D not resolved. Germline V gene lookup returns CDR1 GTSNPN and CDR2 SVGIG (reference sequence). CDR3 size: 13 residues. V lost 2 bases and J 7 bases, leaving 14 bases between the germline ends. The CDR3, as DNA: TGTGCCTGGAGTTGGTACAGAGAGAGTGGCTACACCTTC. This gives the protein CAWSWYRESGYTF. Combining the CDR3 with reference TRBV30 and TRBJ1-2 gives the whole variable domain SQTIHQWPATLVQPVGSPLSLECTVEGTSNPNLYWYRQAAGRGLQLLFYSVGIGQISSEVPQNLSASRPQDRQFILSSKKLLLSDSGFYLCAWSWYRESGYTFGSGTRLTVV.

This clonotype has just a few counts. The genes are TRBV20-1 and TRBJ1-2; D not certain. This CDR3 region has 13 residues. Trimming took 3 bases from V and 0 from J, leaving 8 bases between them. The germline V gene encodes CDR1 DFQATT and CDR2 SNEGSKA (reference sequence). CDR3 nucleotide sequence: TGCAGTGCTAGGTACGCCACTAACTATGGCTACACCTTC. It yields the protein CSARYATNYGYTF.

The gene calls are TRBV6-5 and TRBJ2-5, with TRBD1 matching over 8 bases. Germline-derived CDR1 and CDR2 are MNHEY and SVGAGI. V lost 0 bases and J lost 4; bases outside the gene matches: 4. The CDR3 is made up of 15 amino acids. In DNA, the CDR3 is TGTGCCAGCAGTTACTCGACAGGGGAATTAGAGACCCAGTACTTC. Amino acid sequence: CASSYSTGELETQYF.